What follows is one T cell receptor beta chain and its context. PCR was performed using 60 Vbeta and 13 Jbeta primers. Some clones are missing from TCRdb's copy, which holds only in-frame ones; the method was immunoSEQ multiplex PCR. Counted here are about 230,000 clones, approximately 78% occurring once; the ten biggest clones make up about 0.47%. These data come from a study of cytomegalovirus exposure and HLA in healthy donors. Sequenced sample: PBMCs. The source is a boy aged 5-17 years in good health and CMV-seronegative.

The CDR3 loop reads CASSLGGDTNQPQHF. The CDR3 DNA reads as TGTGCCAGCAGCTTAGGAGGGGACACCAATCAGCCCCAGCATTTT. The chain has TRBV7-9 and TRBJ1-5, with TRBD1 as a possible D gene (6 bases). CDR1 is SEHNR, CDR2 FQNEAQ, per germline (reference sequence). The CDR3 is 15 amino acids. V was shortened by 1 base and J by 3 bases, with 10 bases between the two germline ends. Full variable domain (remainder filled in from reference TRBV7-9 and TRBJ1-5): DTGVSQNPRHKITKRGQNVTFRCDPISEHNRLYWYRQTLGQGPEFLTYFQNEAQLEKSRLLSDRFSAERPKGSFSTLEIQRTEQGDSAMYLCASSLGGDTNQPQHFGDGTRLSIL.